The 4 T cell receptor beta chains in this list originate from one sample, sequenced in a study of PD-1 and CTLA-4 blockade in melanoma. TCRdb's table, derived via immunoSEQ multiplex PCR, lists solely in-frame clones and lacks some. The data show 15,000 to 20,000 clones, approximately 63% seen once. The starting material was CD8+ T cells from peripheral blood, obtained from a patient given anti-PD-1 treatment. These receptors all come from a human donor with melanoma.

V gene TRBV12-3 or TRBV12-4 combines with J gene TRBJ2-2, with 7 nucleotides matching TRBD1. The V and J ends lost 5 bases and 6 bases, in that order; junction bases with no gene match: 3. The CDR3 consists of 13 residues. CDR3 loop: CASSPQGPGELFF. The CDR3 region has the DNA TGTGCCAGCAGTCCACAGGGGCCCGGGGAGCTGTTTTTT.

The chain is built from TRBV7-9 and TRBJ2-1, with TRBD1 identical over 8 bases. The CDR3 extends over 13 amino acids. V trimming: 8 bases; J trimming: 5 bases; junction bases outside the gene matches: 5. CDR1 and CDR2 from the germline V gene are SEHNR and FQNEAQ (reference sequence). CDR3 protein: CASLDRVNNEQFF. The CDR3 bases are TGTGCCAGCCTGGACAGGGTCAACAATGAGCAGTTCTTC. Full variable domain (remainder filled in from reference TRBV7-9 and TRBJ2-1): DTGVSQNPRHKITKRGQNVTFRCDPISEHNRLYWYRQTLGQGPEFLTYFQNEAQLEKSRLLSDRFSAERPKGSFSTLEIQRTEQGDSAMYLCASLDRVNNEQFFGPGTRLTVL.

The CDR3 is CASSRTPTFQPQHF. DNA of the CDR3: TGTGCCAGTAGTCGTACCCCAACCTTTCAGCCCCAGCATTTT. The gene calls are TRBV19 and TRBJ1-5; no clear D. The CDR3 extends over 14 amino acids. CDR1 LNHDA and CDR2 SQIVND come from the germline V gene (reference sequence). Trimming pared 5 bases from V and 6 bases from J, leaving 14 bases between.

The rearrangement joins TRBV5-6 to TRBJ1-4; 9 positions agree with TRBD1. Looked up from germline, CDR1 is SGHDT and CDR2 is YYEEEE. V lost 4 bases to trimming and J lost 5 bases; unmatched junction nucleotides: 6. This CDR3 spans 15 amino acids. The CDR3 DNA is TGTGCCAGCAGCCAGGAGGGACAGGGAAATGAAAAACTGTTTTTT. Its translation is CASSQEGQGNEKLFF.